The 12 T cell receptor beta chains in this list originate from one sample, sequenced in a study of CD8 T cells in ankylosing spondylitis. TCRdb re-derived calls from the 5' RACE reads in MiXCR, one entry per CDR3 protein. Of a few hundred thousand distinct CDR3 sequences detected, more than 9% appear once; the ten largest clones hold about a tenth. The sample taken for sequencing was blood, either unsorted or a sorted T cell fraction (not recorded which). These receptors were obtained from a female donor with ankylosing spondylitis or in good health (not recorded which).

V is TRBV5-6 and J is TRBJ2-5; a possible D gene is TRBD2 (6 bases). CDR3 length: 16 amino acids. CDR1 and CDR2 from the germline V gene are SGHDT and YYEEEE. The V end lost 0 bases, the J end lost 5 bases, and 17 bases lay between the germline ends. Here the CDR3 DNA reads TGTGCCAGCAGCTTGGCCGGCGGAGGGGATAGGGAGACCCAGTACTTC. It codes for CASSLAGGGDRETQYF. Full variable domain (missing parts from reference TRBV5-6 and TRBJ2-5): DAGVTQSPTHLIKTRGQQVTLRCSPKSGHDTVSWYQQALGQGPQFIFQYYEEEERQRGNFPDRFSGHQFPNYSSELNVNALLLGDSALYLCASSLAGGGDRETQYFGPGTRLLVL.

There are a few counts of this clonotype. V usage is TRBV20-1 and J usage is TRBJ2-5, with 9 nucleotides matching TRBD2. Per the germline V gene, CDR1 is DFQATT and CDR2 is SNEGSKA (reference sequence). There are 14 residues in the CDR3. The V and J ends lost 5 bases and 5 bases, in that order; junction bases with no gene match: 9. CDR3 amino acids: CSAGPLAGVETQYF. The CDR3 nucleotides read TGCAGTGCTGGGCCCTTAGCGGGAGTCGAGACCCAGTACTTC.

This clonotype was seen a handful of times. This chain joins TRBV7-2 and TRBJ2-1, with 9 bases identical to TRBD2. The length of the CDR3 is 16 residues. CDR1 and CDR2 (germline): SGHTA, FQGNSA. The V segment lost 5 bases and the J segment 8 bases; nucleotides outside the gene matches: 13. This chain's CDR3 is CASSNSRAGGPDEQFF. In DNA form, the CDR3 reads TGTGCCAGCAGCAATTCCAGGGCGGGAGGGCCGGATGAGCAGTTCTTC.

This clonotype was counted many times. CDR3 sequence reads: CASSSPSPEAFF. The CDR3, as DNA: TGTGCCAGCAGCTCCCCGAGTCCTGAAGCTTTCTTT. The chain uses TRBV7-9 and TRBJ1-1; D not resolved. Between the trimmed V and J ends, which lost 4 bases and 6 bases, there was a span of 9 bases. The CDR3 is made up of 12 amino acids. CDR1 and CDR2 from the germline V gene are SEHNR and FQNEAQ (reference sequence).

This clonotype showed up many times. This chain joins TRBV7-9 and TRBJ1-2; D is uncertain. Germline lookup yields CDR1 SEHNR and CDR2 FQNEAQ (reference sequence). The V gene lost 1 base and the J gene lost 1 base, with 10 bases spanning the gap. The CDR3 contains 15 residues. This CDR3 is CASSLVSRSNYGYTF. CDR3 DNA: TGTGCCAGCAGCTTAGTGAGTCGGAGTAACTATGGCTACACCTTC.

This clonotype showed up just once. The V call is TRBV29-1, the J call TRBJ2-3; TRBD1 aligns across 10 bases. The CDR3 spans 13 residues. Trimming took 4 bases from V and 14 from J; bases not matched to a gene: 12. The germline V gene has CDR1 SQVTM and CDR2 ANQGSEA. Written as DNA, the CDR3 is TGCAGCGTTGGGCATAGACAGGGGGCAGAAACGTATTTT. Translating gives CSVGHRQGAETYF.

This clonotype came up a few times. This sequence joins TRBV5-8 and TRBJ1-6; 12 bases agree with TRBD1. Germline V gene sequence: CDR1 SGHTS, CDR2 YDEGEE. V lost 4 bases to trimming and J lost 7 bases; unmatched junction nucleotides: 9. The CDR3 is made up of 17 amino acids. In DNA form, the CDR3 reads TGTGCCAGCAGCGTGGGACAGGGGGCGTCTGGGAATTCACCCCTCCACTTT. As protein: CASSVGQGASGNSPLHF.

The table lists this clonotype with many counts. For the CDR3, the DNA is TGTGCCAGCAGCTTAACGGTGAGAAACCCATACTACGAGCAGTACTTC. Amino acids: CASSLTVRNPYYEQYF. The chain joins TRBV7-2 to TRBJ2-7; D gene uncertain. The CDR3 totals 16 residues. The V end lost 2 bases, the J end lost 3 bases, and 17 bases lay between the germline ends. Germline V gives CDR1 SGHTA, CDR2 FQGNSA.

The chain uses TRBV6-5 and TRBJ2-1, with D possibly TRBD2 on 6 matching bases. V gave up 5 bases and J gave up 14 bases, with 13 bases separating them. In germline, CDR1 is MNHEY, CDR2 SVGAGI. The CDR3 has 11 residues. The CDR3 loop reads CASSPREREFF. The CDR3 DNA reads TGTGCCAGCAGTCCCCGGGAGCGGGAGTTCTTC.

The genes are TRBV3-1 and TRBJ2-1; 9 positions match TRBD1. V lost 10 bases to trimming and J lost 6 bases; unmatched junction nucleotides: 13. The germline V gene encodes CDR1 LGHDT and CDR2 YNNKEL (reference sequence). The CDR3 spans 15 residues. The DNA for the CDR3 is TGTGCCACCTGCCACTCCGGGACAGGGCGCAATGAGCAGTTCTTC. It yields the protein CATCHSGTGRNEQFF.

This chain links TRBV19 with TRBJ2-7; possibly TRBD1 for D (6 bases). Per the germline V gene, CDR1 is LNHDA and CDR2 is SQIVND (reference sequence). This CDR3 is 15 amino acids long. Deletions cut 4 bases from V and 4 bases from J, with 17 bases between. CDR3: CASSKSRGADYEQYF. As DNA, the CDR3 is TGTGCCAGTAGTAAAAGCAGGGGCGCTGATTACGAGCAGTACTTC.

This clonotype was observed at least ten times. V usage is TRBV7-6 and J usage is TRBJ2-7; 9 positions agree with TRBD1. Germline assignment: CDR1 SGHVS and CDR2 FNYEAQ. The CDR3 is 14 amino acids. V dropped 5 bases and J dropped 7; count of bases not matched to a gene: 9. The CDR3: CASSRQGGYVEQYF. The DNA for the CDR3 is TGTGCCAGCAGCCGACAGGGGGGCTACGTGGAGCAGTACTTC.